This T cell receptor beta chain is drawn from a study of T cell responses to AZD1222 COVID-19 vaccine (dated by TCRdb to the early 2020s). Background on the whole study: AZD1222 recipients whose second dose came at about 4 weeks and those whose second dose came at about 12 weeks were combined into one group, since spike-specific TCR depth and breadth did not differ between the two schedules. TCR sequencing was performed for 230 to 250 trial participants, of whom about 210 were given two doses of AZD1222 and roughly 25 were given two doses of MenACWY control vaccine. Trial participants were enrolled by age into 18-55, 56-69 and 70-plus year subgroups, with around 150, 28 and 57 TCR-sequenced participants respectively.

As to this clone: The antigen this receptor binds is unknown. No quality values exist for individual bases; no much larger clone is one base distant.

The CDR3 regions of human TCRbeta chains were analyzed by immunosequencing. Per the authors' processing: TCRs in the repertoires were matched against a reference library of SARS-CoV-2-specific TCRs that had been generated with the MIRA antigen-specificity platform. Breadth meant the fraction of unique TCRs that were SARS-CoV-2-associated, whereas depth meant the fraction of total T cells that were SARS-CoV-2-associated. Using the MIRA data, each spike-specific TCR was mapped to the spike region that the TCR reacts to and placed in a CD4 or CD8 class. Log10-transformed breadth and depth values were compared by one-way ANOVA with Sidak's multiple comparisons tests. In TCRdb, the immuneACCESS table is reduced to in-frame sequences with V and J assigned. These tables do not hold every clone; where another copy was compared, an unresolved V gene accounts for under half, and the others remain unexplained. V and J calls and clone size are as listed in that table; D and trimming were resolved from the DNA. A total of 29,000 or so clones appear in this sample, about 93% of them only once. 7.5% to 10% of the sample lies in the top ten.

The sample's time point, from its label and the paper: baseline before first vaccination. Samples from vaccinated people were obtained from the UK trials COV001 and COV002, which included a single-blind randomized controlled phase 2/3 trial of AZD1222 (ChAdOx1 nCoV-19) in healthy adults. For TCRbeta chain sequencing, PBMC samples were collected from trial participants at day 0 and at day 28 after the second dose. The paper as a whole reports these results and caveats: Reportedly, close to half of the unique spike-specific TCRs recognized epitopes lying outside the regions that are mutated in the B.1.351 and B.1.1.7 variants. Conclusions about previously exposed vaccinees were limited because only six or seven AZD1222 recipients were SARS-CoV-2 seropositive at baseline. Vaccine-associated CD4 TCRs spanned the whole spike protein, with dominant responses in regions 160-218 and 743-854. Because no day 14 peak-response samples were available, repertoires were characterized only after the peak T cell response. Participants were mostly white British and included more females than males, and it was suggested by the authors that clonal diversity may have been underestimated. The 56-69-year group was small, and its depth increase did not reach significance, likely because of low power. After two AZD1222 doses, spike-specific TCR breadth and depth were significantly higher than at day 0 and than in MenACWY recipients.

This TCR came from an adult in good health. Sequencing was performed on peripheral blood, taken on day 0 of AZD1222 vaccination.

The nucleotide sequence is TGTGCCAGCAGGACGGGACAGGGGTGGGAGACCCAGTACTTC. Its protein reads: CASRTGQGWETQYF. The sequence joins TRBV6-5 to TRBJ2-5; 10 central nucleotides agree with TRBD1. According to the germline V gene, CDR1 reads MNHEY and CDR2 reads SVGAGI. Ends trimmed: V by 6 bases, J by 5 bases; bases unmatched to a gene: 6. The CDR3 runs 14 residues from the cysteine to the phenylalanine. CDR3 DNA only is kept here, 42 bases in frame from base 1.